The clone carrying this TCR beta chain has a single count. Per the germline V gene, CDR1 is LNHDA and CDR2 is SQIVND (reference sequence). J was trimmed by 5 bases and V by 8 bases; bases with no gene match: 10. The CDR3 is 15 residues long. These data come from a study of blood T cell repertoires in COVID-19. The wider study: Acute and convalescent COVID-19 specimens originated in the United States, Italy and Spain. Nucleic acid was either cDNA or gDNA, and it came from T cells, B-cell-depleted T cells, or PBMCs.

Authors' methods: Amplifying reference gene primers gave estimates of nucleated cell counts. The data were produced by immunoSEQ multiplex PCR, yet TCRdb's version contains in-frame clones alone and is incomplete. The V and J calls and the clone size are those of that table, but D and trimming were determined from the DNA. The data contain under 300,000 clones, about 80% of them singletons. The sequence was collected from a woman of 80 years or more with active or convalescent COVID-19. The chain carries TRBV19 and TRBJ2-2; 8 bases map to TRBD1. The sample taken for sequencing was peripheral blood. The CDR3 sequence: CASLWTGFYTGELFF. The DNA for the CDR3 is TGTGCCAGTCTTTGGACAGGGTTTTATACCGGGGAGCTGTTTTTT.